Shown below are 6 T cell receptor beta chains from a single sample sequenced in a study of post-analysis software for immune sequencing data. Whole-study findings and limits: A handful of TRBV segments were significantly more frequent in patients than in controls. TRBV5-6, TRBV5-1 and TRBV20-1 were among these segments.

No antigen is known for these receptors. Carried by the TCR beta cDNA libraries were unique molecular identifiers. One entry per CDR3 protein, called by TCRdb with MiXCR from the PCR reads. Of 750,000 to 900,000 distinct CDR3 sequences listed, 35% to 55% are singletons. What was sequenced was blood. All receptors come from a girl between 5 and 17 years old with multiple sclerosis.

A note on this clonotype: One end of the junction is discordant with germline, which a read error may explain. The chain carries TRBV7-2 and TRBJ2-3, with D perhaps being TRBD1 or TRBD2 (5 bases each). The CDR3 runs 16 residues. Germline-derived CDR1 and CDR2 are SGHTA and FQGNSA. Here the CDR3 reads CSSTPRDALYTDTQYF. DNA for the CDR3: TGTTCCAGCACCCCTAGGGACGCCCTCTACACAGATACGCAGTATTTT.

V is TRBV20-1 and J is TRBJ2-7; 8 bases map to TRBD2. This CDR3 is 13 amino acids long. Trimming took 4 bases from V and 3 from J; bases not matched to a gene: 5. The germline V gene encodes CDR1 DFQATT and CDR2 SNEGSKA (reference sequence). The CDR3 sequence is CSAKLAERYEQYF. The DNA of the CDR3 is TGCAGTGCTAAACTAGCGGAGCGCTACGAGCAGTACTTC.

V is TRBV30 and J is TRBJ2-2; 12 bases agree with TRBD2. CDR1 is GTSNPN, CDR2 SVGIG, per germline (reference sequence). Trimming at V came to 1 base and at J to 0 bases, leaving 0 bases not matched to a gene. The CDR3 sequence is 16 residues long. CDR3 DNA sequence: TGTGCCTGGAGTGGACTAGCGGGAGCGAACACCGGGGAGCTGTTTTTT. Amino acids: CAWSGLAGANTGELFF.

The rearrangement links TRBV24-1 to TRBJ2-1, with a weak D call TRBD2 (6 bases). V lost 2 bases and J 4 bases, leaving 11 bases between the germline ends. CDR1 and CDR2 from the germline V gene are KGHDR and SFDVKD. This CDR3 is 15 amino acids long. CDR3 bases: TGTGCCACCAGTGATTCCCGACTAGTTTACAATGAGCAGTTCTTC. Residues: CATSDSRLVYNEQFF.

This sequence joins TRBV24-1 and TRBJ2-5; D possibly corresponds to TRBD1 (5 bases). V lost 4 bases and J lost 5, with 10 bases in between. The germline gives CDR1 KGHDR, CDR2 SFDVKD. CDR3 length equals 13 residues. The CDR3 sequence is CATSEGPEETQYF. DNA for the CDR3: TGTGCCACCAGTGAGGGGCCCGAGGAGACCCAGTACTTC.

The CDR3 is CASSTSGKVGKQFF. For the CDR3, the DNA is TGTGCCAGCAGTACTAGCGGGAAGGTGGGAAAGCAGTTCTTC. The chain is built from TRBV12-3 or TRBV12-4 and TRBJ2-1; 10 bases map to TRBD2. The V segment lost 5 bases and the J segment 11 bases; nucleotides outside the gene matches: 9. The CDR3 totals 14 residues.